Listed below are T cell receptor beta chains from one sample, sequenced in a study of control samples from healthy donors and cancer patients. Some clones are missing from TCRdb's copy, which holds only in-frame ones; the method was immunoSEQ multiplex PCR. The sample holds about 59,000 clones, 92% seen once. The material sequenced was PBMCs. The receptors were sampled from a man aged 35 to 55 with colorectal cancer. The CDR3 runs from the conserved cysteine through the conserved F or W. The D gene is left open where the match is weak. Expanded clones get a size class; other rows say once, few or many, or leave the size out.

abundance,v_gene,j_gene,d_gene,len,CDR3nt,CDR3aa
.,TRBV3-1/TRBV3-2,TRBJ2-1,TRBD2,14,TGTGCCAGCAGCCCTCTAATAGCGGGGGCCGAGCAGTTCTTC,CASSPLIAGAEQFF
.,TRBV11-2,TRBJ1-4,TRBD1,17,TGTGCCAGCAGCTTACTAAGGGGACAGGGGACGAATGAAAAACTGTTTTTT,CASSLLRGQGTNEKLFF
.,TRBV7-3,TRBJ2-1,TRBD2,15,TGTGCCAGCAGCGTGACTAGCGGGGGGGCCGGTGAGCAGTTCTTC,CASSVTSGGAGEQFF
few,TRBV6-5,TRBJ1-1,.,13,TGTGCCAGCACCTGGGACGGGAACACTGAAGCTTTCTTT,CASTWDGNTEAFF
.,TRBV7-9,TRBJ1-1,.,15,TGTGCCAGCAGCTTAGAATTCAGGACTCCGACGGGAGCTTTCTTT,CASSLEFRTPTGAFF
.,TRBV29-1,TRBJ2-7,.,11,TGCAGCGTCCAACACCTTGAACAGCAGTACTTC,CSVQHLEQQYF
.,TRBV25-1,TRBJ1-1,TRBD1,14,TGTGCCAGCAGTGATCCGAGGGGGCTCACTGAAGCTTTCTTT,CASSDPRGLTEAFF
few,TRBV9,TRBJ1-1,TRBD1,15,TGTGCCAGCAGCTTTGCTGGGCAGGGGGGTACTGAAGCTTTCTTT,CASSFAGQGGTEAFF
.,TRBV7-8,TRBJ1-2,.,16,TGTGCCAGCAGCACCCGGGCAGGTGGGTCGGCCTATGGCTACACCTTC,CASSTRAGGSAYGYTF
few,TRBV7-9,TRBJ1-3,.,17,TGTGCCAGCAGCTTAGCGGGAACAGACACTCCTGGAAACACCATATATTTT,CASSLAGTDTPGNTIYF
few,TRBV5-1,TRBJ2-6,.,15,TGCGCCAGCAGCTTTGAAGGGTCTGGGGCCAACGTCCTGACTTTC,CASSFEGSGANVLTF
.,TRBV14,TRBJ2-3,.,15,TGTGCCAGCAGCCAATCAACAGGGAGCACAGATACGCAGTATTTT,CASSQSTGSTDTQYF
.,TRBV14,TRBJ1-2,TRBD1,17,TGTGCCAGCAGCCGCTCTCAGGCCGGGACAGGGGGCCGAGGCTACACCTTC,CASSRSQAGTGGRGYTF
.,TRBV7-3,TRBJ2-2,.,15,TGTGCCAGCAGCTTAAACACCCTGGGAGCCGGGGAGCTGTTTTTT,CASSLNTLGAGELFF
.,TRBV5-4,TRBJ1-2,.,14,TGTGCCAGCAGCTTGGCCAGGTTTAACTATGGCTACACCTTC,CASSLARFNYGYTF
once,TRBV19,TRBJ1-5,.,13,TGTGCCAGTAGTATATGGGCAAGCCAGCCCCAGCATTTT,CASSIWASQPQHF
.,TRBV19,TRBJ2-7,TRBD1,14,TGTGCCAGTAGTAGACTCCGGGACAGCTACGAGCAGTACTTC,CASSRLRDSYEQYF
.,TRBV29-1,TRBJ1-5,.,15,TGCAGCGTAGCCGACGGACTCCTCGGAAATCAGCCCCAGCATTTT,CSVADGLLGNQPQHF
.,TRBV19,TRBJ2-5,TRBD2,13,TGTGCCACTACTAGCGGGCCACGAGAGACCCAGTACTTC,CATTSGPRETQYF
.,TRBV7-9,TRBJ2-1,.,16,TGTGCCAGCAGCTTAGCACAACTAGGTTTGAACAATGAGCAGTTCTTC,CASSLAQLGLNNEQFF
.,TRBV12-3/TRBV12-4,TRBJ2-3,.,11,TGTGCCAGCAGCCAGACAGATACGCAGTATTTT,CASSQTDTQYF
.,TRBV7-2,TRBJ2-3,.,14,TGTGCCAGCAGCTTAGCGGGGGCTAAGGATACGCAGTATTTT,CASSLAGAKDTQYF
.,TRBV4-2,TRBJ1-6,TRBD1,15,TGTGCCAGCAGCCAAGCAGGGGGCAATAATTCACCCCTCCACTTT,CASSQAGGNNSPLHF
.,TRBV30,TRBJ1-1,.,12,TGTGCCTGGAGTAAGTGGGTCAGTGAAGCTTTCTTT,CAWSKWVSEAFF
once,TRBV6-5,TRBJ2-5,.,13,TGTGCCAGCAGCCGGAGTTTCGGCGAGACCCAGTACTTC,CASSRSFGETQYF
.,TRBV11-3,TRBJ2-7,.,13,TGTGCCAGCAGCTTCGGGGGGCCCTACGAGCAGTACTTC,CASSFGGPYEQYF
once,TRBV7-9,TRBJ2-1,TRBD2,17,TGTGCCAGCAGCTCCGGACTAGCGGGGGGCCTCGGGGATGAGCAGTTCTTC,CASSSGLAGGLGDEQFF
.,TRBV2,TRBJ2-2,.,15,TGTGCCAGCAGTGAGGGACTTTCAAACACCGGGGAGCTGTTTTTT,CASSEGLSNTGELFF
.,TRBV5-1,TRBJ1-1,.,14,TGCGCCAGCAGCTTTTCGGGGGTTGGAACTGAAGCTTTCTTT,CASSFSGVGTEAFF
.,TRBV3-1/TRBV3-2,TRBJ1-3,.,11,TGTGCCAGCAGCCAAGGGGACACCATATATTTT,CASSQGDTIYF
.,TRBV7-9,TRBJ1-2,.,14,TGTGCCAGCAGCTTAACGGAGCTAGGAGGGGGCTACACCTTC,CASSLTELGGGYTF
few,TRBV19,TRBJ1-1,.,14,TGTGCCAGTAGTATAGAGAAGGGGGGGCGTGAAGCTTTCTTT,CASSIEKGGREAFF
.,TRBV4-3,TRBJ2-2,.,15,TGCGCCAGCAGCCAAGAGACGGGTTTCACCGGGGAGCTGTTTTTT,CASSQETGFTGELFF
.,TRBV7-9,TRBJ1-6,TRBD1,15,TGTGCCAGCAGCTTAGGGGGACAGGGGAGTTCACCCCTCCACTTT,CASSLGGQGSSPLHF
.,TRBV2,TRBJ2-2,.,14,TGTGCCAGCAGTGAACTAAGGGACACCGGGGAGCTGTTTTTT,CASSELRDTGELFF
few,TRBV10-3,TRBJ2-1,TRBD1,14,TGTGCCATCAGGGGACAGGGGGGTTGGGATGAGCAGTTCTTC,CAIRGQGGWDEQFF
.,TRBV14,TRBJ1-4,.,13,TGTGCCAGCAGCCAACAAGCGGGGCAAAAACTGTTTTTT,CASSQQAGQKLFF
.,TRBV3-1/TRBV3-2,TRBJ1-4,.,16,TGTGCCAGCAGCCTCTCCCGGGGGGCGGATAATGAAAAACTGTTTTTT,CASSLSRGADNEKLFF
.,TRBV19,TRBJ2-5,.,13,TGTGCCAGTAGTAGGGGATTTACAGAGACCCAGTACTTC,CASSRGFTETQYF
.,TRBV19,TRBJ1-1,.,12,TGTGCCAGTAGAGGGGTGAACACTGAAGCTTTCTTT,CASRGVNTEAFF
.,TRBV2,TRBJ2-1,.,13,TGTGCCAGCAATCGGGTCTCCTACAATGAGCAGTTCTTC,CASNRVSYNEQFF
.,TRBV2,TRBJ1-1,.,11,TGTGCCAGCAGCTGGACCGTTGAAGCTTTCTTT,CASSWTVEAFF
once,TRBV6-6,TRBJ1-2,TRBD1,16,TGTGCCAGCCGGGACAGTATGACAGGGGGCGACTATGGCTACACCTTC,CASRDSMTGGDYGYTF
.,TRBV6-2/TRBV6-3,TRBJ1-1,TRBD1,14,TGTGCCAGCAGTCGGACAGGCCTCAACACTGAAGCTTTCTTT,CASSRTGLNTEAFF
.,TRBV30,TRBJ2-1,.,15,TGTGCCTGGAGTGTTATAGGCAGGGGAAACAATGAGCAGTTCTTC,CAWSVIGRGNNEQFF
.,TRBV9,TRBJ2-3,.,12,TGTGCCAGCAGCATAAACGGTGGGGGCCTCGACTTT,CASSINGGGLDF
once,TRBV19,TRBJ1-2,.,13,TGTGCCAGTAGTGAACAGAGGTCCTATGGCTACACCTTC,CASSEQRSYGYTF
.,TRBV6-4,TRBJ1-3,.,15,TGTGCCAGCAGTGGGCACAGGATCTCTGGAAACACCATATATTTT,CASSGHRISGNTIYF